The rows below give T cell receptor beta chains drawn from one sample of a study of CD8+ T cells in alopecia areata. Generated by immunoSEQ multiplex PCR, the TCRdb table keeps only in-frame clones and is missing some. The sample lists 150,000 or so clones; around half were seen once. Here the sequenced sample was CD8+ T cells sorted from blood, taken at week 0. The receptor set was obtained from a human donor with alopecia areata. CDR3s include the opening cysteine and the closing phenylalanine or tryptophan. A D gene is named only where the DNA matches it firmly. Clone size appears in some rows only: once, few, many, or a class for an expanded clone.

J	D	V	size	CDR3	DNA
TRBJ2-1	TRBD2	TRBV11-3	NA	CASSSLAGAGYNEQFF	TGTGCCAGCAGCTCCCTAGCGGGGGCTGGCTACAATGAGCAGTTCTTC
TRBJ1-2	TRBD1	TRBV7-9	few	CASSLTGADGYTF	TGTGCCAGCAGCCTGACAGGGGCGGATGGCTACACCTTC
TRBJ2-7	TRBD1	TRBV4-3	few	CASSPAGTGGFEQYF	TGCGCCAGCAGCCCCGCCGGGACAGGGGGCTTCGAGCAGTACTTC
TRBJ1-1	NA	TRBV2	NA	CASSEDPGGNTEAFF	TGTGCCAGCAGTGAAGATCCGGGAGGAAACACTGAAGCTTTCTTT
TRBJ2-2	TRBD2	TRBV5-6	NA	CASSSSGTSEYTGELFF	TGTGCCAGCAGCTCGTCCGGGACTAGCGAGTACACCGGGGAGCTGTTTTTT
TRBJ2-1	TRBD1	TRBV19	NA	CASSSSGTAYNEQFF	TGTGCCAGTAGTAGTTCTGGGACAGCCTACAATGAGCAGTTCTTC
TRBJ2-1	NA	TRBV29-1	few	CSVVGGWGQFF	TGCAGCGTTGTAGGAGGGTGGGGGCAGTTCTTC
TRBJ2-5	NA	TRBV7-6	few	CASSLAHGKETQYF	TGTGCCAGCAGCTTAGCGCATGGGAAAGAGACCCAGTACTTC
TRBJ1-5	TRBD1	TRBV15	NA	CATSREQGNANQPQHF	TGTGCCACCAGCAGAGAACAGGGGAACGCCAATCAGCCCCAGCATTTT
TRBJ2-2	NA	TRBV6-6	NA	CASTAGPSTGELFF	TGTGCCAGCACCGCGGGCCCATCAACCGGGGAGCTGTTTTTT
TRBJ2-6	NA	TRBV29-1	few	CSVEEGRGANVLTF	TGCAGCGTTGAAGAGGGGCGTGGGGCCAACGTCCTGACTTTC
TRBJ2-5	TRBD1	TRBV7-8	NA	CASSSGTEKYQETQYF	TGTGCCAGCAGCTCAGGGACAGAAAAGTACCAAGAGACCCAGTACTTC